The TCR beta chain described here comes from a study of response to subunit inactivated influenza vaccine. Study-level results: T cells newly recruited by each seasonal influenza vaccination are few, the authors suggested.

TCRdb re-analysed the RT-PCR reads in MiXCR, keeping a single row per CDR3 protein. Among about 650,000 distinct CDR3 sequences listed, less than 20% were seen once. This clonotype was found a few times. Its target is unknown. Trimming pared 4 bases from V and 3 bases from J, leaving 14 bases between. The CDR3 loop spans 14 amino acids. Germline CDR1 reads SGHRS; CDR2 reads YFSETQ. The material was PBMCs from blood, obtained roughly 12 days after vaccination. The rearrangement joins TRBV5-1 to TRBJ2-7; TRBD1 is a possible D gene (6 bases). This receptor was obtained from a man between 50 and 59 years old who received an inactivated influenza vaccine. In DNA form, the CDR3 reads TGCGCCAGCAGCGGGGGACAACTACACTACGAGCAGTACTTC. Protein sequence: CASSGGQLHYEQYF.